These 15 T cell receptor beta chains share one sample of origin, sequenced in a study of cytomegalovirus exposure and HLA in healthy donors. The PCR was carried out with 60 Vbeta primers and 13 Jbeta primers. Data came from immunoSEQ multiplex PCR; TCRdb stores just in-frame clones and leaves some out. The repertoire holds about 140,000 clones, with 75% to 90% as singletons. The sample taken for sequencing was PBMCs. Every receptor here comes from a female donor in good health and CMV-seronegative.

This clone was counted only a few times. The gene calls are TRBV5-6 and TRBJ2-7; 7 bases line up with TRBD2. Trimming took 0 bases from V and 7 from J; bases not matched to a gene: 10. CDR1 is SGHDT and CDR2 is YYEEEE in the germline V gene. The CDR3 has 15 residues. The CDR3 is CASSLGRDYLGEQYF. Written as DNA, the CDR3 is TGTGCCAGCAGCTTGGGGCGGGACTACTTGGGGGAGCAGTACTTC.

The V call is TRBV9, the J call TRBJ1-4; tentatively, D is TRBD1 (6 bases). Trimming took 0 bases from V and 3 from J, leaving 9 bases between them. Germline V gene data show CDR1 as SGDLS and CDR2 as YYNGEE. The CDR3 runs 15 residues. CDR3 protein: CASSVEGGPNEKLFF. For the CDR3, the DNA is TGTGCCAGCAGCGTAGAGGGGGGGCCTAATGAAAAACTGTTTTTT.

V gene TRBV29-1 combines with J gene TRBJ2-1, with TRBD2 identical over 11 bases. In germline, CDR1 is SQVTM, CDR2 ANQGSEA. The junction had 17 bases not matched to a gene; V was cut back by 6 bases and J by 7 bases. CDR3 length: 17 amino acids. The CDR3 reads CSVRRLAGGQGGNEQFF. The CDR3 DNA is TGCAGCGTGCGGCGGTTAGCGGGAGGGCAGGGGGGGAATGAGCAGTTCTTC.

This clone appeared once. The chain carries TRBV10-2 and TRBJ2-3; 8 nucleotides match TRBD2. CDR3 size: 16 residues. Trimming at V came to 4 bases and at J to 3 bases, leaving 9 bases not matched to a gene. Germline values: CDR1 WSHSY, CDR2 SAAADI. The CDR3 sequence is CASSGATGGPTDTQYF. CDR3 nucleotide sequence: TGCGCCAGCAGTGGGGCGACGGGAGGGCCGACAGATACGCAGTATTTT.

The DNA of the CDR3 is TGTGCCATGGGACAGGGCTATGGCTACACCTTC. This sequence encodes CAMGQGYGYTF. V is TRBV10-3 and J is TRBJ1-2; the match to TRBD1 covers 9 bases. CDR3 length: 11 amino acids. Trimming at V came to 9 bases and at J to 4 bases, leaving 0 bases not matched to a gene. CDR1 is ENHRY, CDR2 SYGVKD, per germline.

The gene calls are TRBV5-1 and TRBJ1-5; tentative D call: TRBD1 (5 bases). The V end was cut by 2 bases, the J end by 0 bases, with 15 bases between. In germline, CDR1 is SGHRS, CDR2 YFSETQ. CDR3 length equals 17 residues. The CDR3 coding sequence is TGCGCCAGCAGCTTCTCCGCGGGGCCATATAGCAATCAGCCCCAGCATTTT. Protein: CASSFSAGPYSNQPQHF.

The CDR3, as DNA: TGTGCCAGCAGCTCGGACTCGAAAACCACAGATACGCAGTATTTT. Translating it yields CASSSDSKTTDTQYF. The chain combines TRBV7-3 with TRBJ2-3; D may be TRBD2 (5 bases). The CDR3 runs to 15 residues. Germline CDR1 reads SGHTA; CDR2 reads FQGTGA. The ends were cut back, 4 bases at V and 2 bases at J, with 13 bases in the middle.

The chain is built from TRBV19 and TRBJ1-1, with D possibly being TRBD1 (5 bases). The CDR3 loop spans 15 amino acids. Germline lookup yields CDR1 LNHDA and CDR2 SQIVND (reference sequence). Trimming took 1 base from V and 3 from J, leaving 12 bases between them. The CDR3 region is CASSIVGGGDTEAFF. For the CDR3, the DNA is TGTGCCAGTAGTATAGTTGGGGGAGGGGACACTGAAGCTTTCTTT.

The chain employs TRBV9 and TRBJ1-2; the D is unclear. Germline V gene data show CDR1 as SGDLS and CDR2 as YYNGEE. The length of the CDR3 is 13 residues. The V end lost 0 bases, the J end lost 8 bases, and 11 bases lay between the germline ends. CDR3 sequence: CASSVESAAGYTF. The CDR3 nucleotides are TGTGCCAGCAGCGTAGAATCGGCGGCGGGCTACACCTTC.

This clone has only a few counts. The V call is TRBV7-7, the J call TRBJ2-1; TRBD1 agrees at 8 bases. The J segment lost 7 bases and the V segment lost 2 bases, leaving 4 bases of the junction unmatched. The CDR3 is 14 amino acids. CDR1 and CDR2 from the germline V gene are SSHAT and FNYEAQ (reference sequence). CDR3 in amino acids: CASSLIQGANEQFF. CDR3 sequence (DNA): TGTGCCAGCAGCTTAATTCAGGGGGCGAATGAGCAGTTCTTC.

The J gene is TRBJ2-7, the V gene TRBV27, with 15 positions matching TRBD2. Trimming cost V 8 bases and J 3 bases; bases outside gene matches: 11. Germline-derived CDR1 and CDR2 are MNHEY and SMNVEV (reference sequence). This CDR3 region has 17 residues. CDR3 amino acids: CASRLEGLAGGNYEQYF. The CDR3 DNA follows: TGTGCCAGCCGCTTGGAGGGACTAGCGGGAGGAAACTACGAGCAGTACTTC.

This chain joins TRBV7-9 and TRBJ1-4; a weak D match, TRBD1 (5 bases). Trimming took off 5 bases at V and 5 bases at J, with 15 bases between the two ends. The CDR3 runs 15 residues. The germline CDR1 and CDR2 sequences are SEHNR and FQNEAQ (reference sequence). The CDR3 DNA follows: TGTGCCAGCAGCGTTATCCTCGCAGGGAATGAAAAACTGTTTTTT. Translated: CASSVILAGNEKLFF. The whole variable domain, remainder taken from reference TRBV7-9 and TRBJ1-4, is DTGVSQNPRHKITKRGQNVTFRCDPISEHNRLYWYRQTLGQGPEFLTYFQNEAQLEKSRLLSDRFSAERPKGSFSTLEIQRTEQGDSAMYLCASSVILAGNEKLFFGSGTQLSVL.

This clone appeared a few times. This rearrangement joins TRBV6-6 to TRBJ1-1, with 7 nucleotides matching TRBD1. Germline V gene sequence: CDR1 MNHNY, CDR2 SVGAGI (reference sequence). There are 14 residues in the CDR3. After removal of 4 bases from V and 0 bases from J, the junction contained 2 bases not matched to a gene. CDR3 protein: CASSWGTVNTEAFF. CDR3 DNA: TGTGCCAGCAGTTGGGGGACAGTGAACACTGAAGCTTTCTTT.

V gene TRBV7-2 combines with J gene TRBJ2-7, with 7 bases matching TRBD2. The CDR3 length is 13 residues. After removal of 2 bases from V and 7 bases from J, the junction contained 5 bases not matched to a gene. In germline, CDR1 is SGHTA, CDR2 FQGNSA. The chain's CDR3 is CASSLPREGEQYF. As DNA, the CDR3 is TGTGCCAGCAGCTTACCCAGGGAGGGGGAGCAGTACTTC.

The V gene is TRBV27, the J gene TRBJ1-1; D gene uncertain. Trimming stripped 8 bases from V and 3 bases from J, with 16 bases between. The CDR3 is made up of 14 amino acids. Germline V gives CDR1 MNHEY, CDR2 SMNVEV (reference sequence). The CDR3 sequence: CASAPKEGDTEAFF. The CDR3 region has the DNA TGTGCCAGCGCCCCCAAGGAGGGCGACACTGAAGCTTTCTTT.